This TCR beta chain was retrieved from a study of T cell repertoires in cytomegalovirus infection. Study information: An indication of both CMV infection and matching HLA type came from public TCR beta signatures. Broader study findings: Summed frequency of shared TCR beta families picked out CMV carriers who also had the relevant HLA. In two of eight donors, the top clonotype was HLA-C-restricted CMV-specific.

A word on this clonotype: The antigen remains undetermined.

Trimming took off 2 bases at V and 0 bases at J, with 13 bases between the two ends. Germline values: CDR1 MDHEN, CDR2 SYDVKM. The CDR3 extends over 17 amino acids. TCRdb reanalysed the reads using MiXCR and keeps one entry per CDR3 protein. The table lists approximately 170,000 distinct CDR3 sequences, 17% of them singletons. The clonotype was recovered from a human donor in good health (CMV status not recorded). Some clones in this sample may be carry-over from other donors' samples. The chain uses TRBV28 and TRBJ1-4; D ambiguous. The specimen sequenced was CD8+ T cells from PBMCs. In DNA, the CDR3 is TGTGCCAGCAGTTTAGTGGGAACACTCGCAACTAATGAAAAACTGTTTTTT. This translates into CASSLVGTLATNEKLFF.